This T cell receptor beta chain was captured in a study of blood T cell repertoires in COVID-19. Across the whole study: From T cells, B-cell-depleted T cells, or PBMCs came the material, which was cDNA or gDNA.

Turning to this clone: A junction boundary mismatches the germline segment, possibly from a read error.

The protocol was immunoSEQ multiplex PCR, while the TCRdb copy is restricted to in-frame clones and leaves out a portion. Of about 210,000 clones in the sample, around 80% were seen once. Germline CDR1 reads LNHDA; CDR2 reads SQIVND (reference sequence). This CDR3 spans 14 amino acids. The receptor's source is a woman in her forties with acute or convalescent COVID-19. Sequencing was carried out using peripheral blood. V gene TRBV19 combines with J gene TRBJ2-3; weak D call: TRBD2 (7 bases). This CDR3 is CARSARGRGDTQYF. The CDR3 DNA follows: TGTGCCCGTAGTGCCCGGGGGCGGGGGGATACGCAGTATTTT.